A selection of T cell receptor beta chains follows, all from one sample in a study of T-cell reconstitution after alpha-beta-depleted transplantation in children. TCRdb re-called the PCR reads through MiXCR, storing one row per CDR3 protein. The sample contains hundreds of thousands of distinct CDR3 sequences, around 9.9% of which appear only once. The source material was PBMCs, sampled before TCRalphabeta/CD19-depleted stem cell transplant. These receptor sequences come from a child less than two years old with acute myeloid leukemia, due to receive a stem cell transplant. Both conserved end residues are part of each CDR3. Each record gives: clone size, D gene, J gene, V gene, CDR3 DNA, CDR3 protein. D genes are given only for firm matches. Rows may omit the clone size; those that give it use once, few, many or a size class.

clone_size: many
d_call: NA
j_call: TRBJ2-5
v_call: TRBV5-1
cdr3_nt: TGCGCCAGCAGCTGGGCTCAAGAGACCCAGTACTTC
cdr3_aa: CASSWAQETQYF

clone_size: many
d_call: NA
j_call: TRBJ2-7
v_call: TRBV20-1
cdr3_nt: TGCAGTGCGCAGGGGCTAGGCGAGCAGTACTTC
cdr3_aa: CSAQGLGEQYF

clone_size: many
d_call: NA
j_call: TRBJ1-4
v_call: TRBV5-1
cdr3_nt: TGCGCCAGCAGTGAGTCAATGAGAAAAAAACTGTTTTTT
cdr3_aa: CASSESMRKKLFF

clone_size: many
d_call: NA
j_call: TRBJ2-2
v_call: TRBV14
cdr3_nt: TGTGCCAGCAGACAGGGTCCTATCCACACCGGGGAGCTGTTTTTT
cdr3_aa: CASRQGPIHTGELFF

clone_size: NA
d_call: TRBD1
j_call: TRBJ1-4
v_call: TRBV6-1
cdr3_nt: TGTGCCAGCAGACTGACAGGGGATCGGGAAAAACTGTTTTTT
cdr3_aa: CASRLTGDREKLFF

clone_size: few
d_call: TRBD2
j_call: TRBJ2-1
v_call: TRBV29-1
cdr3_nt: TGCAGCGTTGAGGTAGCGGGAGACAGTGAGCAGTTCTTC
cdr3_aa: CSVEVAGDSEQFF

clone_size: many
d_call: NA
j_call: TRBJ2-3
v_call: TRBV18
cdr3_nt: TGTGCCAGCTCACCAACCGGAGATACGCAGTATTTT
cdr3_aa: CASSPTGDTQYF

clone_size: many
d_call: NA
j_call: TRBJ2-3
v_call: TRBV5-1
cdr3_nt: TGCGCCAGCAGCTTGTGGGGTTCCACCAGCACAGATACGCAGTATTTT
cdr3_aa: CASSLWGSTSTDTQYF

clone_size: NA
d_call: NA
j_call: TRBJ1-5
v_call: TRBV30
cdr3_nt: TGTGCCTGGGGAATAGTCGGCAATCAGCCCCAGCATTTT
cdr3_aa: CAWGIVGNQPQHF

clone_size: many
d_call: TRBD2
j_call: TRBJ2-1
v_call: TRBV14
cdr3_nt: TGTGCCAGCAGCCTACTAGCGGGAGTTGTCAATGAGCAGTTCTTC
cdr3_aa: CASSLLAGVVNEQFF

clone_size: many
d_call: TRBD2
j_call: TRBJ2-1
v_call: TRBV7-8
cdr3_nt: TGTGCCAGCAGCTTAGTAGTTGGCCGGACTAGCGGGAGGAATGAGCAGTTCTTC
cdr3_aa: CASSLVVGRTSGRNEQFF

clone_size: many
d_call: NA
j_call: TRBJ1-5
v_call: TRBV11-2
cdr3_nt: TGTGCCAGCAGCTTAGATCGGGGCCACCAGCCCCAGCATTTT
cdr3_aa: CASSLDRGHQPQHF

clone_size: many
d_call: TRBD2
j_call: TRBJ2-3
v_call: TRBV27
cdr3_nt: TGTGCCAGCAGGATCAACGGGGGGGTGGGCACAGATACGCAGTATTTT
cdr3_aa: CASRINGGVGTDTQYF

clone_size: many
d_call: NA
j_call: TRBJ2-1
v_call: TRBV3-1
cdr3_nt: TGTGCCAGCAGCCAAGCAGAGGGGAATGAGCAGTTCTTC
cdr3_aa: CASSQAEGNEQFF

clone_size: many
d_call: NA
j_call: TRBJ1-5
v_call: TRBV2
cdr3_nt: TGTGCCAGCAGCGAGACAGAACCCGATCAGCCCCAGCATTTT
cdr3_aa: CASSETEPDQPQHF

clone_size: many
d_call: TRBD1
j_call: TRBJ1-2
v_call: TRBV29-1
cdr3_nt: TGCAGCTCTGGGACAGGGAACTATGGCTACACCTTC
cdr3_aa: CSSGTGNYGYTF

clone_size: few
d_call: NA
j_call: TRBJ1-2
v_call: TRBV5-6
cdr3_nt: TGTGCCAGCGTACTGGGGGTCCTGTATGGCTACACCTTC
cdr3_aa: CASVLGVLYGYTF

clone_size: many
d_call: NA
j_call: TRBJ1-5
v_call: TRBV10-3
cdr3_nt: TGTGCCACCCTGGGGGGAGGAAGTCAGCCCCAGCATTTT
cdr3_aa: CATLGGGSQPQHF

clone_size: many
d_call: NA
j_call: TRBJ2-3
v_call: TRBV5-1
cdr3_nt: TGCGCCAGCCCCCGGAGCAGGACAGATACGCAGTATTTT
cdr3_aa: CASPRSRTDTQYF

clone_size: many
d_call: TRBD1
j_call: TRBJ2-3
v_call: TRBV5-1
cdr3_nt: TGCGCCAGCAGATCCTTACAGGGGGCATGGGATACGCAGTATTTT
cdr3_aa: CASRSLQGAWDTQYF

clone_size: many
d_call: NA
j_call: TRBJ2-6
v_call: TRBV24-1
cdr3_nt: TGTGCCACCAGTGATTTGGAGGTGACAGTACTAAGACCTGAAGGCTCTGGGGCCAACGTCCTGACTTTC
cdr3_aa: CATSDLEVTVLRPEGSGANVLTF

clone_size: many
d_call: TRBD1
j_call: TRBJ1-5
v_call: TRBV7-9
cdr3_nt: TGTGCCAGCAGCCGGACAGGGAATCAGCCCCAGCATTTT
cdr3_aa: CASSRTGNQPQHF

clone_size: many
d_call: NA
j_call: TRBJ2-3
v_call: TRBV7-2
cdr3_nt: TGTGCCAGCAGCTTCTACATCCCCGGGTCAGATACGCAGTATTTT
cdr3_aa: CASSFYIPGSDTQYF

clone_size: many
d_call: NA
j_call: TRBJ2-3
v_call: TRBV20-1
cdr3_nt: TGCAGTGCTAATAGCGGACCTACAGATACGCAGTATTTT
cdr3_aa: CSANSGPTDTQYF

clone_size: NA
d_call: NA
j_call: TRBJ2-5
v_call: TRBV2
cdr3_nt: TGTGCCAGCAGTGATCTTGGGGAAGAGACCCAGTACTTC
cdr3_aa: CASSDLGEETQYF

clone_size: few
d_call: NA
j_call: TRBJ2-5
v_call: TRBV12-3/TRBV12-4
cdr3_nt: TGTGCCAGCAACGCCAGGGAACAAGAGACCCAGTACTTC
cdr3_aa: CASNAREQETQYF

clone_size: many
d_call: TRBD2
j_call: TRBJ2-1
v_call: TRBV5-1
cdr3_nt: TGCGCCAGCAGCTCCCTTGGTGCGGGAGGGCTGAGCTCCTACAATGAGCAGTTCTTC
cdr3_aa: CASSSLGAGGLSSYNEQFF

clone_size: many
d_call: NA
j_call: TRBJ2-6
v_call: TRBV5-1
cdr3_nt: TGCGCCAGCAGCTTGGGAGACTCTGGGGCCAACGTCCTGACTTTC
cdr3_aa: CASSLGDSGANVLTF

clone_size: many
d_call: NA
j_call: TRBJ2-1
v_call: TRBV5-1
cdr3_nt: TGCGCCAGCAGCCTGGTAGCAACTCTGGACATCTACAATGAGCAGTTCTTC
cdr3_aa: CASSLVATLDIYNEQFF

clone_size: many
d_call: NA
j_call: TRBJ1-1
v_call: TRBV9
cdr3_nt: TGTGCCAGCAGCGTAGTAACAGGGAACACTGAAGCTTTCTTT
cdr3_aa: CASSVVTGNTEAFF

clone_size: many
d_call: NA
j_call: TRBJ1-2
v_call: TRBV19
cdr3_nt: TGTGCCAGTGTGGCAGGGAAAGATGGCTACACCTTC
cdr3_aa: CASVAGKDGYTF

clone_size: few
d_call: NA
j_call: TRBJ2-7
v_call: TRBV21-1
cdr3_nt: TGTGCCAGCAGCCCTCGCTCCGGGACAGGGGAACACTGTATCCCGTACGAGCAGTACTTC
cdr3_aa: CASSPRSGTGEHCIPYEQYF

clone_size: many
d_call: TRBD1
j_call: TRBJ2-1
v_call: TRBV7-3
cdr3_nt: TGTGCCAGCAGCCTCCCGGGACAGGGGTTGAATGAGCAGTTCTTC
cdr3_aa: CASSLPGQGLNEQFF

clone_size: few
d_call: NA
j_call: TRBJ1-2
v_call: TRBV20-1
cdr3_nt: TGCAGTGCTAGTTCGGGGGGCGGGTATGGCTACACCTTC
cdr3_aa: CSASSGGGYGYTF

clone_size: many
d_call: NA
j_call: TRBJ2-1
v_call: TRBV29-1
cdr3_nt: TGCAGCGTTGTGGCCTACAATGAGCAGTTCTTC
cdr3_aa: CSVVAYNEQFF

clone_size: many
d_call: NA
j_call: TRBJ2-2
v_call: TRBV5-1
cdr3_nt: TGCGCCAGCAGCTTGGCCCGGGCACTGTCGAACACCGGGGAGCTGTTTTTT
cdr3_aa: CASSLARALSNTGELFF